The 24 T cell receptor beta chains below were found in one sample sequenced in a study of T cells in Graves' hyperthyroidism and ophthalmopathy. It was RNA transcripts that yielded the amplified TCR beta CDR3 regions. The TCR CDR3 was amplified in a first-round RT-PCR using the HTBI primer set. A single record per CDR3 protein comes from TCRdb applying MiXCR to the multiplex PCR reads. The table shows about 37,000 distinct CDR3 sequences, with around 56% occurring only once. Sequencing was performed on blood. These receptors were collected from a man aged 40-50 years with Graves' ophthalmopathy.

V usage is TRBV29-1 and J usage is TRBJ2-4; TRBD1 might be the D (6 bases). Between the trimmed V and J ends, which lost 7 bases and 6 bases, there was a span of 13 bases. There are 12 residues in the CDR3. CDR1 and CDR2 from the germline V gene are SQVTM and ANQGSEA. The CDR3 reads CSGGQGGNIQYF. The CDR3 DNA follows: TGCAGCGGGGGGCAGGGCGGAAACATTCAGTACTTC.

The rearrangement links TRBV20-1 to TRBJ2-1, with 9 positions matching TRBD2. Germline CDR1 DFQATT, CDR2 SNEGSKA (reference sequence). The V segment lost 6 bases and the J segment 8 bases; nucleotides outside the gene matches: 11. The CDR3 covers 14 residues. CDR3 amino acids: CSAQSGSGGHEQFF. In nucleotides, the CDR3 is TGCAGTGCACAGTCGGGTAGCGGGGGTCATGAGCAGTTCTTC.

The chain employs TRBV28 and TRBJ1-5; a weak D match, TRBD1 (6 bases). The CDR3 contains 18 residues. Looked up from germline, CDR1 is MDHEN and CDR2 is SYDVKM. V was shortened by 5 bases and J by 2 bases, with 22 bases between the two germline ends. This chain's CDR3 is CASSVSGAIPYGNQPQHF. The CDR3 DNA reads as TGTGCCAGCAGTGTTTCAGGGGCGATACCCTATGGCAATCAGCCCCAGCATTTT.

This chain connects TRBV28 to TRBJ2-6; 7 nucleotides match TRBD1. The CDR3 runs 19 residues. CDR1 and CDR2 (germline): MDHEN, SYDVKM. With V trimmed by 5 bases and J by 2 bases, 15 bases remained unmatched. The CDR3 protein is CASSMMRHRGRAGANVLTF. CDR3 coding DNA: TGTGCCAGCAGTATGATGCGGCACAGGGGAAGGGCTGGGGCCAACGTCCTGACTTTC.

The V call is TRBV9, the J call TRBJ2-1; 8 positions match TRBD2. V was clipped by 0 bases and J by 15 bases; unmatched bases: 8. Germline V gene data show CDR1 as SGDLS and CDR2 as YYNGEE. The CDR3 extends over 13 amino acids. The CDR3 sequence: CASSVEYGRAPFF. DNA of the CDR3: TGTGCCAGCAGCGTAGAATACGGGAGGGCCCCGTTCTTC.

By share of the sample, this clonotype is medium-sized. CDR3 in amino acids: CASSRSEGGELFF. CDR3 in DNA: TGTGCCAGCAGCCGGAGTGAGGGCGGGGAGCTGTTTTTT. This chain joins TRBV9 and TRBJ2-2; maybe TRBD2 (5 bases). V lost 4 bases and J lost 7, with 11 bases in between. Germline V gene data show CDR1 as SGDLS and CDR2 as YYNGEE. The CDR3 is 13 residues long.

Regarding this clonotype: The missing conserved phenylalanine or tryptophan at the end of this CDR3 makes a read error likely. The chain couples TRBV20-1 to TRBJ2-5, with TRBD2 identical over 8 bases. V trimming: 1 base; J trimming: 5 bases; junction bases outside the gene matches: 9. Germline assignment: CDR1 DFQATT and CDR2 SNEGSKA (reference sequence). This CDR3 region has 15 residues. The CDR3 DNA follows: TGCAGTGCTAGAGCGGGGGGGAGGGCCGTGGAGACCCAGTACTGC. It is translated as CSARAGGRAVETQYC.

This clonotype was counted many times. The chain joins TRBV9 to TRBJ2-3; D is possibly TRBD2 (5 bases). Between the trimmed V and J ends, which lost 0 bases and 0 bases, there was a span of 20 bases. The germline gives CDR1 SGDLS, CDR2 YYNGEE. The CDR3 loop spans 19 amino acids. CDR3: CASSVGDGGGRPSTDTQYF. CDR3 bases: TGTGCCAGCAGCGTAGGGGATGGAGGCGGGCGGCCTAGCACAGATACGCAGTATTTT.

This chain joins TRBV11-2 and TRBJ2-1; 7 nucleotides match TRBD2. The CDR3 contains 16 residues. Germline V gene data show CDR1 as SGHAT and CDR2 as FQNNGV. Trimming at V came to 5 bases and at J to 12 bases, leaving 19 bases not matched to a gene. CDR3 protein: CASSPRLAGHTDTQFF. The CDR3 nucleotides read TGTGCCAGCAGCCCCAGACTAGCTGGCCACACAGATACGCAGTTCTTC.

This clonotype was found a few times. A much more abundant neighbour one base away suggests this may be a read error. The chain is built from TRBV6-4 and TRBJ2-1; D possibly matches TRBD1 or TRBD2 (6 bases each). From germline, CDR1 is MRHNA and CDR2 SNTAGT. The CDR3 consists of 17 residues. CDR3 protein: CASSESRERGPRGEQLF. CDR3 bases: TGTGCCAGCAGTGAAAGCCGGGAGAGGGGCCCCAGGGGTGAGCAGCTCTTC.

This clonotype was detected ten times or more. The V call is TRBV10-3, the J call TRBJ2-2; 7 positions agree with TRBD1. The CDR3 contains 15 residues. Looked up from germline, CDR1 is ENHRY and CDR2 is SYGVKD. The V segment lost 2 bases and the J segment 5 bases; nucleotides outside the gene matches: 5. Here the CDR3 reads CAISEGQGVTGELFF. The CDR3 DNA reads as TGTGCCATCAGTGAGGGTCAGGGGGTGACCGGGGAGCTGTTTTTT.

Regarding this clonotype: A read error may produce the germline difference seen at one junction end. This chain joins TRBV7-6 and TRBJ2-3; either TRBD1 or TRBD2 may supply D (5 bases each). CDR3 length equals 11 residues. Per the germline V gene, CDR1 is SGHVS and CDR2 is FNYEAQ. The CDR3 sequence: CASSPGPREHF. Here the CDR3 DNA reads TGTGCCAGCAGCCCAGGACCCAGGGAGCATTTT.

Relative to its sample, this clonotype is medium-sized. The chain carries TRBV10-3 and TRBJ2-1; the match to TRBD2 covers 9 bases. Germline V CDR1 and CDR2: ENHRY, SYGVKD. V lost 5 bases to trimming and J lost 7 bases; unmatched junction nucleotides: 6. This CDR3 has 14 residues. The CDR3 DNA sequence: TGTGCCATCAGTCTGTCTAGCGGGGTTAATGAGCAGTTCTTC. This encodes CAISLSSGVNEQFF.

This clonotype showed up many times. The chain recombines TRBV9 with TRBJ1-3; D not resolved. The CDR3 runs to 14 residues. The germline CDR1 and CDR2 sequences are SGDLS and YYNGEE. V was pared by 1 base and J by 0 bases, with 5 bases between. CDR3 nucleotides: TGTGCCAGCAGCGTAAAGCTCTCTGGAAACACCATATATTTT. Its protein is CASSVKLSGNTIYF. Filled out from reference TRBV9 and TRBJ1-3, the complete variable domain reads DSGVTQTPKHLITATGQRVTLRCSPRSGDLSVYWYQQSLDQGLQFLIQYYNGEERAKGNILERFSAQQFPDLHSELNLSSLELGDSALYFCASSVKLSGNTIYFGEGSWLTVV.

This clonotype was seen at least ten times. The chain is built from TRBV6-5 and TRBJ1-1; D is possibly TRBD1 (5 bases). CDR1 is MNHEY, CDR2 SVGAGI, per germline. The CDR3 is 13 amino acids. V lost 7 bases and J lost 5, with 14 bases in between. The CDR3 reads CASTTSGGTEAFF. The CDR3 DNA reads TGTGCCAGCACCACCTCCGGGGGGACTGAAGCTTTCTTT.

This clonotype has at least ten counts. The chain is built from TRBV5-1 and TRBJ2-7, with TRBD2 matching over 7 bases. Germline trimming cut 2 bases from V and 1 base from J; bases unmatched to any gene: 3. CDR3 length: 14 amino acids. Per germline, CDR1 SGHRS and CDR2 YFSETQ. Here the CDR3 DNA reads TGCGCCAGCAGCTTAGGGCGGGGGTCCTACGAGCAGTACTTC. Its protein is CASSLGRGSYEQYF.

With regard to this clonotype: The conserved final phenylalanine or tryptophan is absent from the CDR3, which likely points to a read error. J is TRBJ2-1 and V is TRBV14; D is perhaps TRBD1 (5 bases). Germline V gene lookup returns CDR1 SGHDN and CDR2 FVKESK. This CDR3 contains 12 residues. CDR3 sequence (DNA): TGTACCAGCAGCCAAAGGGGAAATGAGCAGTTCTGC. Protein: CTSSQRGNEQFC.

This clonotype was seen repeatedly, ten times or more. The V and J genes are TRBV18 and TRBJ2-1, with unresolved D. Trimming took 8 bases from V and 5 from J, leaving 10 bases between them. The CDR3 runs to 12 residues. From germline, CDR1 is KGHSH and CDR2 LQKENI. The DNA of the CDR3 is TGTGCCAGCCTCGCCGCAGACAATGAGCAGTTCTTC. Translation: CASLAADNEQFF.

This clonotype was recorded only once. The chain couples TRBV10-2 to TRBJ1-5; maybe TRBD1 (5 bases). CDR3 size: 12 residues. Trimming took off 6 bases at V and 14 bases at J, with 17 bases between the two ends. CDR1 and CDR2 (germline): WSHSY, SAAADI. The CDR3 DNA reads TGCGCCAGCAGGCAGGCTGGGACTTACGAGCATTTT. Amino acid sequence: CASRQAGTYEHF.

The table lists this clonotype with many counts. The chain couples TRBV7-9 to TRBJ1-1; TRBD1 might be the D (5 bases). Trimming removed 5 bases from V and 7 bases from J, with 11 bases in between. This CDR3 spans 12 amino acids. Germline lookup yields CDR1 SEHNR and CDR2 FQNEAQ (reference sequence). The DNA for the CDR3 is TGTGCCAGCAGCAGAGACAGTAATGAAGCTTTCTTT. This encodes CASSRDSNEAFF.

The chain carries TRBV12-3 or TRBV12-4 and TRBJ2-1, with a tentative D call TRBD2 (6 bases). Trimming shortened V by 6 bases and J by 8 bases, and 14 bases separated the two germline ends. The CDR3 length is 13 residues. CDR3 nucleotide sequence: TGTGCCAGCAGCCTGGGACTCCCCCATGAGCAGTTCTTC. Translated, it gives CASSLGLPHEQFF.

This clonotype was seen at least ten times. The chain uses TRBV4-1 and TRBJ1-4; the D is unclear. This CDR3 comprises 17 residues. Germline values: CDR1 MGHRA, CDR2 YSYEKL. V was shortened by 1 base and J by 7 bases, with 19 bases between the two germline ends. This chain's CDR3 is CASSQGRGLRSVEKLFF. The CDR3 coding sequence is TGCGCCAGCAGCCAAGGACGAGGGTTACGATCAGTTGAAAAACTGTTTTTT.

This clonotype occurred many times. The CDR3: CSAQLALNTGELFF. The CDR3 DNA reads TGCAGTGCCCAACTAGCGCTGAACACCGGGGAGCTGTTTTTT. The chain is built from TRBV20-1 and TRBJ2-2, with TRBD2 matching over 7 bases. Germline loops: CDR1 DFQATT, CDR2 SNEGSKA (reference sequence). This CDR3 has 14 amino acids. After removal of 6 bases from V and 1 base from J, the junction contained 5 bases not matched to a gene.

This chain uses TRBV25-1 with TRBJ2-7, with 11 bases fitting TRBD1. The CDR3 covers 17 residues. Germline loops: CDR1 MGHDK, CDR2 SYGVNS. V trimming: 0 bases; J trimming: 1 base; junction bases outside the gene matches: 5. For the CDR3, the DNA is TGTGCCAGCAGTGAATATAAGGGGGACAGGGGGTCCTACGAGCAGTACTTC. Its protein product is CASSEYKGDRGSYEQYF.